A selection of T cell receptor beta chains follows, all from one sample in a study of a mutant IDH1 vaccine in newly diagnosed glioma. These receptors' targets are unknown. The repertoire was sequenced with immunoSEQ multiplex PCR; TCRdb's copy has only in-frame clones and lacks some. The table shows fewer than 100,000 clones, with 90% to 95% occurring only once. This material consisted of PBMCs, taken from a glioma patient whose treatment included an IDH1 peptide vaccine. These receptors originate from a woman in her 50s with glioma. CDR3s include the opening cysteine and the closing phenylalanine or tryptophan. D genes are given only for firm matches. For some rows the clone size is stated as once, few or many, or as a class when expanded; others skip it.

D: NA; J: TRBJ2-5; size: NA; V: TRBV29-1; CDR3: CSVEAGRAETQYF; DNA: TGCAGCGTTGAGGCGGGTCGCGCCGAGACCCAGTACTTC
D: TRBD1; J: TRBJ1-2; size: NA; V: TRBV15; CDR3: CATSRAGTGKYGYTF; DNA: TGTGCCACCAGCAGAGCCGGGACAGGGAAATATGGCTACACCTTC
D: TRBD1; J: TRBJ1-4; size: NA; V: TRBV28; CDR3: CASTFRQGTTNEKLFF; DNA: TGTGCCAGCACCTTCAGACAGGGGACAACTAATGAAAAACTGTTTTTT
D: NA; J: TRBJ2-5; size: NA; V: TRBV7-8; CDR3: CASSPGLFQETQYF; DNA: TGTGCCAGCAGCCCGGGACTGTTCCAAGAGACCCAGTACTTC
D: NA; J: TRBJ2-7; size: NA; V: TRBV11-3; CDR3: CASSLGAGAYEQYF; DNA: TGTGCCAGCAGCTTAGGGGCAGGGGCCTACGAGCAGTACTTC
D: NA; J: TRBJ1-5; size: NA; V: TRBV28; CDR3: CASSPPNQPQHF; DNA: TGTGCCAGCAGCCCCCCCAATCAGCCCCAGCATTTT
D: NA; J: TRBJ2-5; size: NA; V: TRBV7-9; CDR3: CASSIPLSETQYF; DNA: TGTGCCAGCAGTATCCCTTTATCGGAGACCCAGTACTTC
D: NA; J: TRBJ2-5; size: NA; V: TRBV7-9; CDR3: CASSLSAGPRRGETQYF; DNA: TGTGCCAGCAGCTTAAGTGCTGGGCCCAGGCGCGGGGAGACCCAGTACTTC
D: TRBD2; J: TRBJ2-1; size: NA; V: TRBV7-2; CDR3: CASSLGTSLRNEQFF; DNA: TGTGCCAGCAGCTTAGGGACTAGCCTAAGAAATGAGCAGTTCTTC
D: NA; J: TRBJ2-5; size: once; V: TRBV19; CDR3: CASSIVGGETQYF; DNA: TGTGCCAGTAGTATAGTTGGCGGGGAGACCCAGTACTTC
D: NA; J: TRBJ2-7; size: NA; V: TRBV20-1; CDR3: CSARKAYEQYF; DNA: TGCAGTGCTAGGAAGGCCTACGAGCAGTACTTC
D: NA; J: TRBJ2-7; size: NA; V: TRBV27; CDR3: CASSLSRTTSYEQYF; DNA: TGTGCCAGCAGTTTATCGAGGACAACCTCCTACGAGCAGTACTTC
D: TRBD1; J: TRBJ2-2; size: NA; V: TRBV10-3; CDR3: CAIKTGTGNTGELFF; DNA: TGTGCCATCAAGACCGGGACAGGGAACACCGGGGAGCTGTTTTTT
D: NA; J: TRBJ1-5; size: once; V: TRBV5-6; CDR3: CASSFKSNGRNQPQHF; DNA: TGTGCCAGCAGCTTCAAGTCTAACGGGAGAAATCAGCCCCAGCATTTT
D: TRBD1; J: TRBJ1-2; size: NA; V: TRBV6-5; CDR3: CASSRGQGFYGYTF; DNA: TGTGCCAGCAGTAGGGGACAGGGGTTCTATGGCTACACCTTC
D: NA; J: TRBJ2-3; size: NA; V: TRBV28; CDR3: CASSYGDPSTDTQYF; DNA: TGTGCCAGCAGTTATGGGGACCCTAGCACAGATACGCAGTATTTT
D: TRBD1; J: TRBJ2-6; size: NA; V: TRBV5-1; CDR3: CASSPRQGRKAGANVLTF; DNA: TGCGCCAGCAGCCCTCGACAGGGCAGGAAAGCTGGGGCCAACGTCCTGACTTTC
D: NA; J: TRBJ1-1; size: NA; V: TRBV6-5; CDR3: CASSYSDSNTEAFF; DNA: TGTGCCAGCAGTTACTCCGACTCGAACACTGAAGCTTTCTTT
D: NA; J: TRBJ2-7; size: NA; V: TRBV6-5; CDR3: CASSQGFGHEQYF; DNA: TGTGCCAGCAGTCAGGGTTTCGGCCACGAGCAGTACTTC
D: NA; J: TRBJ2-1; size: NA; V: TRBV29-1; CDR3: CSDRETPGNEQFF; DNA: TGCAGCGACCGGGAAACGCCTGGGAATGAGCAGTTCTTC
D: TRBD2; J: TRBJ2-5; size: NA; V: TRBV28; CDR3: CASSGTSGRGQETQYF; DNA: TGTGCCAGCAGTGGCACTAGCGGGAGGGGGCAAGAGACCCAGTACTTC
D: NA; J: TRBJ2-7; size: NA; V: TRBV28; CDR3: CASSLSGQGTYEQYF; DNA: TGTGCCAGCAGTTTATCCGGGCAGGGAACCTACGAGCAGTACTTC
D: NA; J: TRBJ2-7; size: NA; V: TRBV6-5; CDR3: CASSSPPAGTYEQYF; DNA: TGTGCCAGCAGTTCCCCCCCGGCAGGGACCTACGAGCAGTACTTC
D: NA; J: TRBJ2-5; size: NA; V: TRBV7-9; CDR3: CASSGSRGPLEEQYF; DNA: TGTGCCAGCAGCGGTTCCCGCGGGCCCCTCGAGGAGCAGTACTTC
D: NA; J: TRBJ2-1; size: NA; V: TRBV6-4; CDR3: CASSRLAGAYNEQFF; DNA: TGTGCCAGCAGTAGACTAGCAGGGGCCTACAATGAGCAGTTCTTC
D: NA; J: TRBJ1-3; size: NA; V: TRBV5-1; CDR3: CASSPRTAGNTIYF; DNA: TGCGCCAGCAGCCCGAGGACGGCTGGAAACACCATATATTTT
D: TRBD1; J: TRBJ1-4; size: NA; V: TRBV10-3; CDR3: CAIRKQGADEKLFF; DNA: TGTGCCATCAGAAAACAGGGGGCTGATGAAAAACTGTTTTTT
D: NA; J: TRBJ1-2; size: NA; V: TRBV18; CDR3: CASSPNPGAGYTF; DNA: TGTGCCAGCTCACCAAACCCGGGGGCGGGCTACACCTTC
D: TRBD1; J: TRBJ1-1; size: NA; V: TRBV11-2; CDR3: CASSSGQEGTEAFF; DNA: TGTGCCAGCAGCTCCGGACAGGAAGGCACTGAAGCTTTCTTT
D: NA; J: TRBJ2-3; size: once; V: TRBV7-2; CDR3: CASSLGMPTDTQYF; DNA: TGTGCCAGCAGCTTGGGGATGCCCACAGATACGCAGTATTTT
D: NA; J: TRBJ1-2; size: NA; V: TRBV5-6; CDR3: CASSTYPGNYGYTF; DNA: TGTGCCAGCAGCACGTATCCGGGGAACTATGGCTACACCTTC
D: TRBD1; J: TRBJ2-7; size: NA; V: TRBV10-3; CDR3: CAISEPGGGSYEQYF; DNA: TGTGCCATCAGTGAGCCAGGGGGCGGCTCCTACGAGCAGTACTTC
D: NA; J: TRBJ1-1; size: NA; V: TRBV7-3; CDR3: CASSLNSGMNTEAFF; DNA: TGTGCCAGCAGCTTAAACAGTGGGATGAACACTGAAGCTTTCTTT
D: NA; J: TRBJ1-4; size: NA; V: TRBV6-5; CDR3: CASSPLRATNEKLFF; DNA: TGTGCCAGCAGCCCCCTTCGGGCAACTAATGAAAAACTGTTTTTT
D: NA; J: TRBJ2-7; size: NA; V: TRBV5-1; CDR3: CASSWVGQGVNSEQYF; DNA: TGCGCCAGCAGCTGGGTCGGGCAGGGTGTAAATTCCGAGCAGTACTTC
D: NA; J: TRBJ1-4; size: NA; V: TRBV18; CDR3: CASSPNRATNEKLFF; DNA: TGTGCCAGCTCACCCAACCGTGCAACTAATGAAAAACTGTTTTTT
D: TRBD1; J: TRBJ2-1; size: NA; V: TRBV9; CDR3: CASSVGTGNNEQFF; DNA: TGTGCCAGCAGCGTAGGGACAGGAAACAATGAGCAGTTCTTC
D: NA; J: TRBJ2-1; size: NA; V: TRBV7-6; CDR3: CASSLVFGGRLNNEQFF; DNA: TGTGCCAGCAGCTTAGTCTTTGGGGGACGTTTAAACAATGAGCAGTTCTTC
D: NA; J: TRBJ1-2; size: once; V: TRBV6-1; CDR3: CASTGRPNYGYTF; DNA: TGTGCCAGCACAGGCCGTCCTAACTATGGCTACACCTTC
D: NA; J: TRBJ1-2; size: NA; V: TRBV6-1; CDR3: CASSEVGYPYGYTF; DNA: TGTGCCAGCAGTGAAGTCGGATATCCGTATGGCTACACCTTC
D: NA; J: TRBJ1-2; size: NA; V: TRBV28; CDR3: CASSLYEIAGSNYGYTF; DNA: TGTGCCAGCAGTTTATATGAGATCGCAGGTTCTAACTATGGCTACACCTTC
D: TRBD1; J: TRBJ1-1; size: few; V: TRBV10-2; CDR3: CASSEFIQGMTNTEAFF; DNA: TGCGCCAGCAGTGAGTTCATACAGGGGATGACGAACACTGAAGCTTTCTTT
D: TRBD2; J: TRBJ2-7; size: NA; V: TRBV5-1; CDR3: CASSEIAGDHEQYF; DNA: TGCGCCAGCAGCGAGATAGCGGGGGATCACGAGCAGTACTTC
D: NA; J: TRBJ1-1; size: once; V: TRBV7-9; CDR3: CASSRVGGKPEAFF; DNA: TGTGCCAGCAGCCGAGTTGGGGGCAAACCTGAAGCTTTCTTT
D: NA; J: TRBJ2-3; size: NA; V: TRBV5-4; CDR3: CASSLDYELDTQYF; DNA: TGTGCCAGCAGCTTGGACTACGAGTTAGATACGCAGTATTTT
D: TRBD1; J: TRBJ2-7; size: NA; V: TRBV28; CDR3: CASSMGTVDYEQYF; DNA: TGTGCCAGCAGTATGGGGACAGTGGACTACGAGCAGTACTTC
D: TRBD1; J: TRBJ2-5; size: NA; V: TRBV19; CDR3: CASSTPGGAKTQYF; DNA: TGTGCCAGTAGTACCCCAGGGGGCGCAAAGACCCAGTACTTC
D: NA; J: TRBJ1-5; size: NA; V: TRBV9; CDR3: CASSVDSYSNQPQHF; DNA: TGTGCCAGCAGCGTAGACTCGTATAGCAATCAGCCCCAGCATTTT
D: NA; J: TRBJ1-5; size: NA; V: TRBV28; CDR3: CASSYPGLRSNQPQHF; DNA: TGTGCCAGCAGTTATCCGGGGCTCCGGAGCAATCAGCCCCAGCATTTT
D: NA; J: TRBJ2-7; size: NA; V: TRBV7-9; CDR3: CASSYVTTATEQYF; DNA: TGTGCCAGCAGCTATGTAACGACCGCCACCGAGCAGTACTTC
D: TRBD1; J: TRBJ2-1; size: NA; V: TRBV5-1; CDR3: CASSLAGTGYNEQFF; DNA: TGCGCCAGCAGCTTGGCGGGGACAGGTTACAATGAGCAGTTCTTC
D: NA; J: TRBJ1-6; size: NA; V: TRBV25-1; CDR3: CASSEQGTHSPLHF; DNA: TGTGCCAGCAGTGAACAGGGGACCCATTCACCCCTCCACTTT
D: NA; J: TRBJ2-7; size: NA; V: TRBV9; CDR3: CASSPQGKLYEQYF; DNA: TGTGCCAGCAGCCCCCAGGGGAAACTCTACGAGCAGTACTTC
D: NA; J: TRBJ2-2; size: NA; V: TRBV9; CDR3: CASSYHQGAGVGTGELFF; DNA: TGTGCCAGCAGCTACCACCAGGGGGCGGGAGTGGGCACCGGGGAGCTGTTTTTT
D: NA; J: TRBJ2-7; size: NA; V: TRBV6-1; CDR3: CASSEGNSYEQYF; DNA: TGTGCCAGCAGTGAAGGCAACTCCTACGAGCAGTACTTC